The source of this T cell receptor beta chain is a study of long-term antiretroviral therapy in people with HIV. The CDR3 has 13 amino acids. Per the germline V gene, CDR1 is MGHRA and CDR2 is YSYEKL. V lost 6 bases, J lost 5 bases, and 10 bases lay in between. At survey level, the immunoSEQ assay was run in its v3.0 version. Repertoires were generated with immunoSEQ multiplex PCR, while TCRdb's copy carries only in-frame clones and drops some. The top ten hold 1.1% to 1.5% of the sample, which has about 17,000 clones, around 95% seen once. The J gene is TRBJ2-2, the V gene TRBV4-1; TRBD1 might be the D (5 bases). The sample was unsorted PBMCs, taken around 10 years after starting antiretroviral therapy. The receptor comes from a man aged 25-45 years with HIV. This CDR3 reads CASRPPGTGELFF. The CDR3 DNA follows: TGCGCCAGCAGGCCGCCAGGGACCGGGGAGCTGTTTTTT.